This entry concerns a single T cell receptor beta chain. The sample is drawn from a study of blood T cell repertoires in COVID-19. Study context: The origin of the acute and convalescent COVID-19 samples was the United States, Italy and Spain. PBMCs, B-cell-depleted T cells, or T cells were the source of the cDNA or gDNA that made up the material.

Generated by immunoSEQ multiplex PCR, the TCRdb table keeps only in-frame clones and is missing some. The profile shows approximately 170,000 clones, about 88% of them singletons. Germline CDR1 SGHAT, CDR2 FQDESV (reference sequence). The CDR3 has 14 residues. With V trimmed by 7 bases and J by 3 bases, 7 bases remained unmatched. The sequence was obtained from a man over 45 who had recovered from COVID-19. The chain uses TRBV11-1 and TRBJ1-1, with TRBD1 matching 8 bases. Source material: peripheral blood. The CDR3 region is CASKRDRGDTEAFF. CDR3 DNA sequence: TGTGCCAGCAAAAGAGACAGGGGTGACACTGAAGCTTTCTTT.